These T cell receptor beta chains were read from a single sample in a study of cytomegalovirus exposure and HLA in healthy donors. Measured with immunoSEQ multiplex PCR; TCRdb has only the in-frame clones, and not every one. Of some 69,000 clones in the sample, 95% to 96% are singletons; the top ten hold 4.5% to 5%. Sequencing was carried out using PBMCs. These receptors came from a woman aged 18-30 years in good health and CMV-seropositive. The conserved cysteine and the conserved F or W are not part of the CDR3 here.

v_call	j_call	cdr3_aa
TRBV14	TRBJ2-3	ASSQFQGSMTDTQY
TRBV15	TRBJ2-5	ATSRVAIETQY
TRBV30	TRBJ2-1	AWSPSVQKRNEQF
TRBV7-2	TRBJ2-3	ASSLGAGLGTDTQY
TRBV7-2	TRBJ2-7	ASSSSSYEQY
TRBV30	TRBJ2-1	ALGGGLAGGNEQF
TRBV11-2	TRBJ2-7	ASRATETYEQY
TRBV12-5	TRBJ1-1	ASKDPGNTEAF
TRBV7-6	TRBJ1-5	ASSLAGDNQPQH
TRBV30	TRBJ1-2	AWSAGQGYGYT
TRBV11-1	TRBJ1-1	ASSLTSMNTEAF
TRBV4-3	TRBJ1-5	ASSQDLGSQGHQPQH
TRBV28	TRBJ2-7	ASSQKGTRAYEQY
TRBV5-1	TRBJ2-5	ASSYGTSGLQETQY
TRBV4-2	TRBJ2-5	ASSRRVVEETQY
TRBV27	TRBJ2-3	ASIQRGTSKWDTQY
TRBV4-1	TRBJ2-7	ASSRSFGGPYEQY
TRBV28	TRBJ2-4	ASSLVRGLGNIQY